This is a list of T cell receptor beta chains from one sample in a study of early T cells in non-severe SARS-CoV-2 infection. One entry per CDR3 protein results from TCRdb running MiXCR on the 5' RACE reads. Among about 60,000 distinct CDR3 sequences listed, 13% were seen once. Sample: whole blood. All receptors come from an adult who was a healthcare worker with PCR-confirmed SARS-CoV-2 infection or an uninfected control (not recorded which). Each CDR3 is given with its conserved first and last residue. The D gene is left open where the match is weak. For some rows the clone size is stated as once, few or many, or as a class when expanded; others skip it.

V gene	D gene	J gene	CDR3 length	clone size	CDR3 DNA	CDR3 protein
TRBV6-5	NA	TRBJ1-4	16	few	TGTGCCAGCAGTTATGCGGCTTCAGGGAGAGGCGAAAAACTGTTTTTT	CASSYAASGRGEKLFF
TRBV7-6	NA	TRBJ1-2	11	few	TGTGCCAGCGGAGTCCCCTATGGCTACACCTTC	CASGVPYGYTF
TRBV20-1	NA	TRBJ2-3	13	few	TGCAGTGCTCCGGGGGGCGGTACAGATACGCAGTATTTT	CSAPGGGTDTQYF
TRBV7-9	NA	TRBJ1-2	13	NA	TGTGCCAGCAGCTTAGCCGGGGAATATGGCTACACCTTC	CASSLAGEYGYTF
TRBV18	TRBD2	TRBJ2-1	15	NA	TGTGCCAGCTCCCAAGCGGGGGAACTATACAATGAGCAGTTCTTC	CASSQAGELYNEQFF
TRBV29-1	NA	TRBJ2-7	12	few	TGCAGCGTCCGGGACTCCGTTTACGAGCAGTACTTC	CSVRDSVYEQYF
TRBV11-2	NA	TRBJ2-7	13	many	TGTGCCAGCAGCACCTGGTCAGGGGCCGAGCAGTACTTC	CASSTWSGAEQYF
TRBV5-5	NA	TRBJ1-1	14	many	TGTGCCAGCAGCCCAGACAGTGTGAGCACTGAAGCTTTCTTT	CASSPDSVSTEAFF
TRBV18	NA	TRBJ2-5	11	many	TGTGCCAGCTCACAGGGAGAGACCCAGTACTTC	CASSQGETQYF
TRBV7-2	NA	TRBJ2-7	17	few	TGTGCCAGCAGCTTGGGCCCTTGGAGGACAGCACCTTACGAGCAGTACTTC	CASSLGPWRTAPYEQYF
TRBV27	TRBD1	TRBJ2-3	15	NA	TGTGCCAGCAGTCGCAGGAAGGGGGCAAAAGATACGCAGTATTTT	CASSRRKGAKDTQYF
TRBV10-3	NA	TRBJ1-4	12	many	TGTGCCATCAGTGAGTCTCGGGAAAAACTGTTTTTT	CAISESREKLFF
TRBV6-4	NA	TRBJ2-2	15	few	TGTGCCAGCAGTGAAACAGCAGAGAACACCGGGGAGCTGTTTTTT	CASSETAENTGELFF
TRBV7-7	NA	TRBJ2-2	13	many	TGTGCTAGCAGCTTCAAGGTCACCGGGGAGCTGTTTTTT	CASSFKVTGELFF
TRBV20-1	NA	TRBJ2-7	13	many	TGCAGTGCTAGGAACCAGGGATACTACGAGCAGTACTTC	CSARNQGYYEQYF
TRBV10-3	NA	TRBJ2-3	13	NA	TGTGCCATCAGCCCGAAGACGACAGATACGCAGTATTTT	CAISPKTTDTQYF
TRBV10-3	TRBD2	TRBJ2-3	16	NA	TGTGCCATCAGGAGAGGACTAGCGGGGTTCACAGATACGCAGTATTTT	CAIRRGLAGFTDTQYF
TRBV11-2	TRBD2	TRBJ2-7	15	NA	TGTGCCAGCAGCTTAGACGGACTAGCCTACCACGAGCAGTACTTC	CASSLDGLAYHEQYF
TRBV5-1	NA	TRBJ1-4	14	NA	TGCGCCAGCCGACTAACCGGGGATAATGAAAAACTGTTTTTT	CASRLTGDNEKLFF
TRBV7-9	TRBD1	TRBJ2-2	14	few	TGTGCCAGCAGCGGGACAGGGCAACCCGGGGAGCTGTTTTTT	CASSGTGQPGELFF
TRBV7-6	TRBD1	TRBJ2-1	14	many	TGTGCCAGCAGCGATATCCGGGCAGGGGGTGAGCAGTTCTTC	CASSDIRAGGEQFF
TRBV20-1	TRBD2	TRBJ2-7	14	few	TGCAGTGCTAGTCGAGCGGGGGGTAACTACGAGCAGTACTTC	CSASRAGGNYEQYF
TRBV11-2	NA	TRBJ1-6	14	few	TGTGCCAGCAGCTTAGTAGCGGGCGGGCCACCCCTCCACTTT	CASSLVAGGPPLHF
TRBV4-3	TRBD1	TRBJ2-7	16	few	TGCGCCAGCAGCCAAGATCGCGGGGACAGGGCCCACGAGCAGTACTTC	CASSQDRGDRAHEQYF
TRBV7-8	NA	TRBJ1-5	14	few	TGTGCCAGCAGCTTAGGCAGGGCCAATCAGCCCCAGCATTTT	CASSLGRANQPQHF
TRBV5-6	NA	TRBJ1-1	9	NA	TGTGCCAGCAGCGGGGGAGCTTTCTTT	CASSGGAFF
TRBV24-1	NA	TRBJ2-3	15	few	TGTGCCACCAGTGAGGGGGGGACAGGAACAGATACGCAGTATTTT	CATSEGGTGTDTQYF
TRBV19	NA	TRBJ2-5	12	few	TGTGCCAGTAGCAGACCCCAAGAGACCCAGTACTTC	CASSRPQETQYF
TRBV11-2	NA	TRBJ1-5	15	NA	TGTGCCAGCAGCTTAGATCTGGGCGTCAATCAGCCCCAGCATTTT	CASSLDLGVNQPQHF
TRBV6-5	TRBD1	TRBJ2-7	13	few	TGTGCCAGCAGTTGGGACAGGGACTACGAGCAGTACTTC	CASSWDRDYEQYF
TRBV20-1	TRBD1	TRBJ2-7	13	NA	TGCAGTGCTAGGGACAGGGTGGACTACGAGCAGTACTTC	CSARDRVDYEQYF
TRBV9	NA	TRBJ2-3	15	few	TGTGCCAGCAGCGAAATGCTCTCTAGCACAGATACGCAGTATTTT	CASSEMLSSTDTQYF
TRBV7-8	TRBD2	TRBJ2-1	16	many	TGTGCCAGCAGTCCTGCAGTCCAGCGGGGGGGCAATGAGCAGTTCTTC	CASSPAVQRGGNEQFF
TRBV4-1	NA	TRBJ2-3	12	many	TGCGCCAGCAGTGCCGTAGTGGATACGCAGTATTTT	CASSAVVDTQYF
TRBV12-3/TRBV12-4	TRBD1	TRBJ1-3	14	few	TGTGCCAGCAGTCGGACAGGGTCTGGAAACACCATATATTTT	CASSRTGSGNTIYF
TRBV11-2	TRBD2	TRBJ2-5	16	NA	TGTGCCAGCAGCCGAGCAGGGACTAGCGGGGGAGAGACCCAGTACTTC	CASSRAGTSGGETQYF
TRBV4-1	NA	TRBJ2-5	12	many	TGCGCCAGCAGCCACGTGGGTGAGACCCAGTACTTC	CASSHVGETQYF
TRBV18	TRBD1	TRBJ2-1	15	few	TGTGCCAGCTCACCCCTGGGACAGGGGGCCGGTGAGCAGTTCTTC	CASSPLGQGAGEQFF
TRBV27	NA	TRBJ1-2	13	many	TGTGCCAGCAAACGCAGGGAAAACTATGGCTACACCTTC	CASKRRENYGYTF
TRBV6-1	NA	TRBJ1-6	12	NA	TGTGCCAGCAAAAACAGGAATTCACCCCTCCACTTT	CASKNRNSPLHF
TRBV19	NA	TRBJ1-6	16	few	TGTGCCAGTAGTTTCCGGGACCTAGGTTCAAGTTCACCCCTCCACTTT	CASSFRDLGSSSPLHF
TRBV29-1	NA	TRBJ1-1	12	few	TGCAGCGTCTTGACAGTCAACACTGAAGCTTTCTTT	CSVLTVNTEAFF